The clone carrying this TCR beta chain was picked up one time. The germline V gene encodes CDR1 DFQATT and CDR2 SNEGSKA (reference sequence). The CDR3 is made up of 13 amino acids. Sample-barcoded 5' priming and a J-beta primer mix drove a second PCR of roughly 6 to 12 cycles. One entry per CDR3 protein results from TCRdb running MiXCR on the 5' RACE reads. The table includes about 1,400,000 distinct CDR3 sequences, approximately 63% detected once. This specimen belongs to a study of blood T cells in healthy people across ages. A minimum of 7 million PBMCs was isolated per sample. The sequenced sample was blood. J is TRBJ2-4 and V is TRBV20-1; 12 bases match TRBD2. The J call is uncertain, as TRBJ2-7 better fits the DNA end. The source is a man younger than 30 in good health. CDR3 sequence reads: CSYGLAGTYEQYF. CDR3 coding DNA: TGCAGTTATGGACTAGCGGGAACCTACGAGCAGTACTTC.